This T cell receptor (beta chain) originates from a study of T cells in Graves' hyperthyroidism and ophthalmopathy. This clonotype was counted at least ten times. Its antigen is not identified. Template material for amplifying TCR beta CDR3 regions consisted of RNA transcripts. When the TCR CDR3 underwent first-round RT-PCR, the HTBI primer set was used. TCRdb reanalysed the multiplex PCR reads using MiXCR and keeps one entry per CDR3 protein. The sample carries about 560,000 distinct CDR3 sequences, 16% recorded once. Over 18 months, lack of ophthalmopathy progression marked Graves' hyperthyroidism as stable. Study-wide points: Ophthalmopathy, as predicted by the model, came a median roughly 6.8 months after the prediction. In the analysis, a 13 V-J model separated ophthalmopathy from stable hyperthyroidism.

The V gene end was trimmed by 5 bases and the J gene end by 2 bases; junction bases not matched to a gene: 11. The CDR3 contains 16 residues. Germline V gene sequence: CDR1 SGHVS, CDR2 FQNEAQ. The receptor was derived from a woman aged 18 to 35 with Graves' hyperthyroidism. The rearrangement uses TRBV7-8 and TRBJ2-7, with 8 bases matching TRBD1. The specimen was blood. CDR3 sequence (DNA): TGTGCCAGCAGCGCCAAACAGGGGGGCCTGACCTACGAGCAGTACTTC. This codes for CASSAKQGGLTYEQYF.